This T cell receptor (beta chain) was profiled in a study of T-cell reconstitution after alpha-beta-depleted transplantation in children. The length of the CDR3 is 16 residues. The ends were cut back, 1 base at V and 4 bases at J, with 15 bases in the middle. Germline values: CDR1 SGDLS, CDR2 YYNGEE. This clonotype was picked up a small number of times. Unique molecular identifiers were incorporated into the prepared TCRbeta library. TCRdb used MiXCR to reprocess the PCR reads, holding one entry per CDR3 protein. The data hold 400,000 to 500,000 distinct CDR3 sequences, with about a tenth observed a single time.

This TCR came from a human donor who donated a stem cell graft to a child with acute myeloid leukemia. This rearrangement joins TRBV9 to TRBJ1-5; no clear D gene. Source: PBMCs from the stem cell graft donor, taken from the stem cell graft. The CDR3 DNA is TGTGCCAGCAGCGTATTTCCCAGGAGCTATAATCAGCCCCAGCATTTT. It encodes CASSVFPRSYNQPQHF.